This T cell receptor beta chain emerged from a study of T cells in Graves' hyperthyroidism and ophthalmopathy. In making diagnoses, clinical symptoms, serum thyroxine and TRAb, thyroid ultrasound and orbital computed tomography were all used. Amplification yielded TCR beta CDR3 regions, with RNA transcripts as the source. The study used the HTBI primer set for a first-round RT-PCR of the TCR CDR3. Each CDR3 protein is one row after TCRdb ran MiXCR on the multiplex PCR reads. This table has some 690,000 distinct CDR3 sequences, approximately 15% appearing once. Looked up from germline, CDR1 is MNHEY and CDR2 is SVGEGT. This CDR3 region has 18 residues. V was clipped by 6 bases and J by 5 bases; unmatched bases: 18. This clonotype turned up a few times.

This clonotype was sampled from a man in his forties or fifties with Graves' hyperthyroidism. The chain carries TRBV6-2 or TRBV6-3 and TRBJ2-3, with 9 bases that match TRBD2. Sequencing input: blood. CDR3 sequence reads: CASRNGGSGRRKEDTQYF. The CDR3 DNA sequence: TGTGCCAGCAGAAACGGGGGTAGCGGGAGACGTAAGGAAGATACGCAGTATTTT.